This passage covers 30 T cell receptor beta chains from one sample sequenced in a study of cytomegalovirus exposure and HLA in healthy donors. 60 Vbeta and 13 Jbeta primers were used in PCR. The repertoire was sequenced with immunoSEQ multiplex PCR; TCRdb's copy has only in-frame clones and lacks some. In the table there are 150,000 to 200,000 clones, roughly 85% of which are singletons. Sequenced: PBMCs. Receptor source: a woman under 40 in good health and CMV-seropositive.

A note on this clone: Different DNA sequences within this sample yield the same CDR3. The J gene is TRBJ2-1, the V gene TRBV11-2; 12 nucleotides align to TRBD2. The CDR3 sequence is 16 residues long. Germline lookup yields CDR1 SGHAT and CDR2 FQNNGV. V lost 4 bases, J lost 3 bases, and 4 bases stayed unmatched. This CDR3 reads CASSSLLAGGYNEQFF. CDR3 in DNA: TGTGCCAGCAGCTCCCTACTAGCGGGAGGCTACAATGAGCAGTTCTTC.

The count of this clone is one. The sample carries other DNA sequences with the same CDR3. This rearrangement joins TRBV7-2 to TRBJ2-7; maybe TRBD1 (7 bases). Trimming cost V 0 bases and J 3 bases, with 9 bases left between them. Per the germline V gene, CDR1 is SGHTA and CDR2 is FQGNSA. The CDR3 sequence is 14 residues long. CDR3 amino acids: CASSLARDSYEQYF. The CDR3 DNA follows: TGTGCCAGCAGCTTAGCGCGGGACAGCTACGAGCAGTACTTC.

The chain joins TRBV10-2 to TRBJ2-7; possible D gene TRBD2, 5 bases. The V end was cut by 10 bases, the J end by 3 bases, with 19 bases between. This CDR3 has 14 amino acids. Germline V gives CDR1 WSHSY, CDR2 SAAADI. The CDR3 nucleotides are TGCGCCACCACCGGTTCTGGACTTTTCTACGAGCAGTACTTC. It encodes CATTGSGLFYEQYF.

Points on this clone: The germline gene is not matched at one end of the junction; a read error may be the cause. The chain employs TRBV7-2 and TRBJ2-3; no definite D call. CDR1 and CDR2 from the germline V gene are SGHTA and FQGNSA. The CDR3 runs 13 residues. Written as DNA, the CDR3 is TGTGCCAGCACCATACAAGCTGGAGATACACAGTATTTT. This sequence encodes CASTIQAGDTQYF.

This rearrangement joins TRBV19 to TRBJ1-5; the D is unclear. The CDR3 has 13 amino acids. CDR1 is LNHDA and CDR2 is SQIVND in the germline V gene (reference sequence). The ends were cut back, 5 bases at V and 11 bases at J, with 16 bases in the middle. The CDR3, as DNA: TGTGCCAGTAGTTTCGGTAATTACGCGTCCCAGCATTTT. It is translated as CASSFGNYASQHF.

The rearrangement uses TRBV5-5 and TRBJ2-1, with 9 positions matching TRBD1. The CDR3 extends over 14 amino acids. V dropped 4 bases and J dropped 6; count of bases not matched to a gene: 5. CDR1 is SGHKS and CDR2 is YYEKEE in the germline V gene (reference sequence). CDR3 sequence: CASSVPGQGNEQFF. The CDR3, as DNA: TGTGCCAGCAGCGTTCCGGGACAGGGCAATGAGCAGTTCTTC.

The chain is built from TRBV10-3 and TRBJ2-5; 12 bases are shared with TRBD2. The CDR3 has 14 residues. Germline V CDR1 and CDR2: ENHRY, SYGVKD. V was pared by 6 bases and J by 4 bases, with 3 bases of the junction left unmatched. CDR3 loop: CAISLGLAGETQYF. The CDR3 nucleotides are TGTGCCATCAGCTTGGGACTAGCGGGAGAGACCCAGTACTTC.

V and J are TRBV18 and TRBJ2-4; maybe TRBD2 (6 bases). The germline gives CDR1 KGHSH, CDR2 LQKENI. Trimming removed 6 bases from V and 6 bases from J, with 18 bases in between. The CDR3 loop spans 15 amino acids. The CDR3 DNA sequence: TGTGCCAGCTCGCCGACTGGAGGGAATAGAAACATTCAGTACTTC. This translates into CASSPTGGNRNIQYF. Complete variable domain (other parts from reference TRBV18 and TRBJ2-4): NAGVMQNPRHLVRRRGQEARLRCSPMKGHSHVYWYRQLPEEGLKFMVYLQKENIIDESGMPKERFSAEFPKEGPSILRIQQVVRGDSAAYFCASSPTGGNRNIQYFGAGTRLSVL.

This clone was detected only a few times. V is TRBV29-1 and J is TRBJ2-7; 8 nucleotides match TRBD2. Germline CDR1 and CDR2: SQVTM and ANQGSEA. J gave up 4 bases and V 6 bases, and 8 bases lay outside the gene matches. The CDR3 runs 13 residues. In nucleotides, the CDR3 is TGCAGCGTGGGGGGGAGCGGGGGATACGAGCAGTACTTC. As protein: CSVGGSGGYEQYF.

The V and J genes are TRBV6-5 and TRBJ1-2; D not resolved. V was cut by 10 bases and J by 2 bases, with 14 bases left in between. The CDR3 is 13 amino acids. Germline CDR1 is MNHEY and CDR2 is SVGAGI. CDR3 DNA sequence: TGTGCCACCTGGGAGGGTTGGAACTATGGCTACACCTTC. Residues: CATWEGWNYGYTF.

The V gene is TRBV14, the J gene TRBJ1-2; tentative D call: TRBD1 (5 bases). V was trimmed by 1 base and J by 4 bases, leaving 16 bases between them. Germline CDR1 reads SGHDN; CDR2 reads FVKESK. The CDR3 length is 16 residues. The CDR3 DNA reads TGTGCCAGCAGCCAAGGGGCGACAGCCTTCATCTATGGCTACACCTTC. It codes for CASSQGATAFIYGYTF.

The CDR3 spells CASRYQGDNYGYTF. DNA of the CDR3: TGTGCCAGCAGATATCAAGGGGATAACTATGGCTACACCTTC. V gene TRBV13 combines with J gene TRBJ1-2; D perhaps matches TRBD1 (5 bases). Germline V gene data show CDR1 as PRHDT and CDR2 as FYEKMQ (reference sequence). This CDR3 contains 14 residues. Trimming removed 6 bases at V and 1 base at J, with 12 bases between.

The chain combines TRBV18 with TRBJ2-5, with 11 bases aligning to TRBD2. The CDR3 is made up of 17 amino acids. Germline trimming cut 3 bases from V and 6 bases from J; bases unmatched to any gene: 12. CDR1 and CDR2 (germline): KGHSH, LQKENI. The CDR3 nucleotides read TGTGCCAGCTCACCGCCGTGGCTAGCGGGGGGTATGAAGACCCAGTACTTC. Translating it yields CASSPPWLAGGMKTQYF.

The J gene is TRBJ1-2, the V gene TRBV6-5, with D unclear. Between the trimmed V and J ends, which lost 8 bases and 4 bases, there was a span of 14 bases. CDR3 size: 13 residues. Germline values: CDR1 MNHEY, CDR2 SVGAGI. This chain's CDR3 is CASGGHNTYGYTF. As DNA, the CDR3 is TGTGCCAGCGGAGGGCATAATACCTATGGCTACACCTTC.

V gene TRBV9 combines with J gene TRBJ2-1, with D maybe TRBD2 (5 bases). Germline loops: CDR1 SGDLS, CDR2 YYNGEE. CDR3 length equals 15 residues. V was clipped by 4 bases and J by 9 bases, with 20 bases between them. CDR3 nucleotide sequence: TGTGCCAGCAGCCCCCGAGGAACTGGGAGAGTTGAGCAGTTCTTC. This codes for CASSPRGTGRVEQFF.

V and J are TRBV4-2 and TRBJ1-5; D unresolved. The V end lost 0 bases, the J end lost 0 bases, and 9 bases lay between the germline ends. Germline V gives CDR1 LGHNA, CDR2 YNFKEQ. The CDR3 runs to 16 residues. CDR3 region: CASSQDTQSSNQPQHF. For the CDR3, the DNA is TGTGCCAGCAGCCAAGATACCCAGTCTAGCAATCAGCCCCAGCATTTT.

The chain carries TRBV27 and TRBJ2-2; 7 bases line up with TRBD1. The CDR3 spans 14 residues. Germline V gene sequence: CDR1 MNHEY, CDR2 SMNVEV (reference sequence). Trimming took 6 bases from V and 5 from J; bases not matched to a gene: 6. The CDR3 DNA sequence: TGTGCCAGCAGCCAAGACAGGGATACCGGGGAGCTGTTTTTT. Residues: CASSQDRDTGELFF.

The chain combines TRBV19 with TRBJ2-7, with TRBD2 as a possible D gene (6 bases). Germline V gives CDR1 LNHDA, CDR2 SQIVND (reference sequence). The CDR3 has 15 residues. Trimming removed 5 bases at V and 3 bases at J, with 17 bases between. The DNA of the CDR3 is TGTGCCAGTAGTCCCGGCCTCGGGAGCTACTACGAGCAGTACTTC. It specifies CASSPGLGSYYEQYF.

In its sample, this clone was seen a few times. The gene calls are TRBV11-3 and TRBJ2-2, with 10 nucleotides matching TRBD1. Germline assignment: CDR1 SGHNT and CDR2 YENEEA. This CDR3 has 18 residues. Trimming removed 4 bases from V and 0 bases from J; junction bases left unmatched: 8. CDR3 in DNA: TGTGCCAGCAGCTCCCCCTGGGACAGGGGAGCGAACACCGGGGAGCTGTTTTTT. This sequence encodes CASSSPWDRGANTGELFF.

The chain uses TRBV29-1 and TRBJ2-3; TRBD1 matches at 9 bases. CDR3 length equals 15 residues. V trimming: 4 bases; J trimming: 5 bases; junction bases outside the gene matches: 10. CDR1 and CDR2 (germline): SQVTM, ANQGSEA. CDR3 loop: CSVAPGTGYGDTQYF. CDR3 DNA sequence: TGCAGCGTTGCCCCCGGGACAGGGTATGGAGATACGCAGTATTTT.

V usage is TRBV4-3 and J usage is TRBJ2-2; a possible D gene is TRBD2 (5 bases). The CDR3 length is 15 residues. Germline V lookup: CDR1 LGHNA, CDR2 YSLEER. Trimming cost V 0 bases and J 13 bases, with 18 bases left between them. Here the CDR3 DNA reads TGCGCCAGCAGCCAAGATTTTCGGGCTAGCCGCGTGCTGTTTTTT. As protein: CASSQDFRASRVLFF.

The chain joins TRBV29-1 to TRBJ2-3, with 9 nucleotides matching TRBD2. The junction had 9 bases not matched to a gene; V was cut back by 4 bases and J by 4 bases. The CDR3 is 15 amino acids. Germline CDR1 SQVTM, CDR2 ANQGSEA. This CDR3 reads CSVVIAGASADTQYF. In nucleotides, the CDR3 is TGCAGCGTTGTCATAGCGGGAGCCTCAGCAGATACGCAGTATTTT.

The V gene is TRBV11-2, the J gene TRBJ2-7, with 12 bases matching TRBD1. J gave up 2 bases and V 7 bases, and 9 bases lay outside the gene matches. From germline, CDR1 is SGHAT and CDR2 FQNNGV. This CDR3 comprises 16 residues. The CDR3 protein is CASTGGGTGGAYEQYF. Written as DNA, the CDR3 is TGTGCCAGCACCGGGGGGGGGACAGGGGGCGCCTACGAGCAGTACTTC.

This chain connects TRBV4-3 to TRBJ2-1; maybe TRBD1 (5 bases). The CDR3 runs to 19 residues. V shed 0 bases and J shed 6 bases, with 24 bases lying between them. The V gene's germline CDR1 is LGHNA and CDR2 YSLEER. This chain's CDR3 is CASSQDIIGRWGQSNEQFF. The CDR3 nucleotides read TGCGCCAGCAGCCAAGATATCATCGGGCGCTGGGGCCAGAGCAATGAGCAGTTCTTC.

V gene TRBV2 combines with J gene TRBJ2-7; 10 positions agree with TRBD1. Trimming removed 7 bases from V and 1 base from J; junction bases left unmatched: 10. Germline V gene data show CDR1 as SNHLY and CDR2 as FYNNEI. This CDR3 is 16 amino acids long. The CDR3 region is CASMGFGGQGSYEQYF. The CDR3 DNA reads as TGTGCCAGCATGGGATTTGGGGGACAGGGGTCCTACGAGCAGTACTTC.

The chain uses TRBV9 and TRBJ1-2, with TRBD1 matching over 8 bases. V lost 0 bases to trimming and J lost 7 bases; unmatched junction nucleotides: 5. From germline, CDR1 is SGDLS and CDR2 YYNGEE. This CDR3 has 14 residues. The DNA of the CDR3 is TGTGCCAGCAGCGTAGGCGGACAGGGATCTGGCTACACCTTC. As protein: CASSVGGQGSGYTF. The complete variable domain, with remaining parts taken from reference TRBV9 and TRBJ1-2, reads DSGVTQTPKHLITATGQRVTLRCSPRSGDLSVYWYQQSLDQGLQFLIQYYNGEERAKGNILERFSAQQFPDLHSELNLSSLELGDSALYFCASSVGGQGSGYTFGSGTRLTVV.

CDR3 in amino acids: CASSLAVTGELFF. The CDR3 DNA sequence: TGTGCCAGCAGCTTGGCCGTCACCGGGGAGCTGTTTTTT. The chain joins TRBV5-6 to TRBJ2-2; no clear D gene. The CDR3 has 13 residues. Germline-derived CDR1 and CDR2 are SGHDT and YYEEEE. V lost 0 bases, J lost 4 bases, and 4 bases lay in between.

V and J are TRBV6-1 and TRBJ1-5, with 10 bases identical to TRBD1. The CDR3 has 18 amino acids. Trimming removed 0 bases from V and 4 bases from J; junction bases left unmatched: 9. The germline V gene encodes CDR1 MNHNS and CDR2 SASEGT. The CDR3 sequence is CASSEAGGQGSWNQPQHF. In DNA, the CDR3 is TGTGCCAGCAGTGAAGCGGGGGGACAGGGGAGTTGGAATCAGCCCCAGCATTTT.

V usage is TRBV7-9 and J usage is TRBJ1-2; 7 bases align to TRBD1. This CDR3 comprises 13 residues. Germline V gene lookup returns CDR1 SEHNR and CDR2 FQNEAQ (reference sequence). After removal of 0 bases from V and 8 bases from J, the junction contained 3 bases not matched to a gene. CDR3: CASSLAGTVGYTF. In DNA form, the CDR3 reads TGTGCCAGCAGCTTAGCAGGGACAGTCGGCTACACCTTC.

The J gene is TRBJ2-1, the V gene TRBV27; 11 bases match TRBD1. The germline CDR1 and CDR2 sequences are MNHEY and SMNVEV (reference sequence). V trimming: 4 bases; J trimming: 7 bases; junction bases outside the gene matches: 6. This CDR3 region has 15 residues. CDR3 bases: TGTGCCAGCAGTTCCGGGACAGGGGGGGTAAATGAGCAGTTCTTC. It translates to CASSSGTGGVNEQFF.